This TCR beta chain was identified in a study of blood T cell repertoires in COVID-19. Study background: PBMCs, B-cell-depleted T cells, or T cells provided the cDNA or gDNA that made up the material.

Authors' methods: Amplification of reference gene primers was used by the study to estimate nucleated cell counts. Libraries were prepared by immunoSEQ multiplex PCR; TCRdb keeps only in-frame clonotypes and omits some of them. V and J calls and clone size are those listed in that table; D and trimming were worked out from the DNA. Of 81,000 or so clones in the sample, roughly 92% were seen once. Sequencing was done on a sample of peripheral blood. The TCR sequence derives from a woman aged 60-70 years with active COVID-19.

CDR3 nucleotides: TGTGCCAGCAGCCAAGGACTCGGCAGATCAGATACGCAGTATTTT. It is translated as CASSQGLGRSDTQYF. J is TRBJ2-3 and V is TRBV3-1 (or the pseudogene TRBV3-2); D gene unclear. This CDR3 is 15 amino acids long. Trimming removed 1 base from V and 4 bases from J, with 12 bases in between. The germline V gene encodes CDR1 LGHDT and CDR2 YNNKEL (reference sequence).